This TCR beta chain was sequenced in a study of CD8+ T cells in alopecia areata. Trimming took 7 bases from V and 4 from J, leaving 22 bases between them. Germline V gene data show CDR1 as SQVTM and CDR2 as ANQGSEA. The CDR3 has 15 amino acids. Concerning this clone: Its specificity is unknown.

Study-wide findings and caveats: Sharing of TCR sequences between patients (possibly for HLA-related reasons) was less clear than in mice. Across lesional scalp, and particularly alopecia totalis/universalis, clonality surpassed that of normal scalp.

Investigators isolated RNA and reverse transcribed it into cDNA to act as the sequencing template. Sequenced by immunoSEQ multiplex PCR; TCRdb stores in-frame clones only, minus some. The sample lists about 140,000 clones, 55% occurring once. PBMCs were stained for CD3, CD4 and CD8, and CD4+ and CD8+ T cells were sorted. The sequenced sample was CD4+ T cells sorted from blood. This receptor was obtained from a human donor in good health. The chain combines TRBV29-1 with TRBJ1-1; the D gene is possibly TRBD1 (6 bases). The CDR3 protein is CSAKRMGAAGTEAFF. Here the CDR3 DNA reads TGCAGCGCAAAACGGATGGGGGCGGCGGGCACTGAAGCTTTCTTT.